The source of this T cell receptor beta chain is a study of technical replicates of blood from a few donors. CDR1 is SQVTM and CDR2 is ANQGSEA in the germline V gene. The CDR3 has 13 residues. V shed 6 bases and J shed 13 bases, with 24 bases lying between them. TCRdb's table, derived via immunoSEQ multiplex PCR, lists solely in-frame clones and lacks some. The sample includes about 93,000 clones, about 95% seen only once; the top ten take roughly 0.28%. The sequence derives from a human donor in good health. The source material was T cells isolated from PBMCs. The chain links TRBV29-1 to TRBJ2-5, with D possibly being TRBD2 (6 bases). CDR3 sequence reads: CSVASSGTSNPYF. In DNA, the CDR3 is TGCAGCGTCGCCTCTTCCGGGACTTCTAACCCGTACTTC.